This entry describes one T cell receptor beta chain. This record comes from a study of T-cell memory formation after mild COVID-19. Study at large: There were largely donor-specific TCR clusters.

TCRdb independently ran MiXCR on the 5' RACE reads; one entry per CDR3 protein. The table includes around 300,000 distinct CDR3 sequences, approximately 8% detected once. V gave up 2 bases and J gave up 4 bases; unmatched junction bases: 9. Germline values: CDR1 SGDLS, CDR2 YYNGEE. The CDR3 has 16 residues. This TCR came from a man younger than 35 who had mild COVID-19 (a few samples of this study predate the infection). Cell type and time point are not known. The gene calls are TRBV9 and TRBJ2-3, with 8 bases aligning to TRBD2. Input material: PBMCs or a T cell subset sorted from them (not recorded which). For the CDR3, the DNA is TGTGCCAGCAGCGTGTACCTTAGCGGGGCCGCAGATACGCAGTATTTT. Protein sequence: CASSVYLSGAADTQYF.